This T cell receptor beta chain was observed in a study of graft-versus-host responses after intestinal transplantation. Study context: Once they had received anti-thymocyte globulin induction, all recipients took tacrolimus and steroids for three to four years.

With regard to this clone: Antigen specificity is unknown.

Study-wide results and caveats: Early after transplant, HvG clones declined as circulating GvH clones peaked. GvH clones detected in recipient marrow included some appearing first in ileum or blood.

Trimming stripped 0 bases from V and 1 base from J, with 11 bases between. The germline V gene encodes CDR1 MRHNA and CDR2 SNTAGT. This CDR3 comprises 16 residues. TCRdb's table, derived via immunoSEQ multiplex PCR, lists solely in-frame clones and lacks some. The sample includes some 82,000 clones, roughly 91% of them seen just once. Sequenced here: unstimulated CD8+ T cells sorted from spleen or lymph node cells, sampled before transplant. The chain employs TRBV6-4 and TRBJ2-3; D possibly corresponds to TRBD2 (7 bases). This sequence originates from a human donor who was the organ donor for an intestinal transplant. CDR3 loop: CASSDSGGAGTDTQYF. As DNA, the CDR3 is TGTGCCAGCAGTGACTCGGGGGGGGCCGGCACAGATACGCAGTATTTT.